This is a list of T cell receptor beta chains from one sample in a study of OX40 agonist ivuxolimab in advanced cancers. The table came from immunoSEQ multiplex PCR; TCRdb's copy has only in-frame clones and leaves some out. The sample lists 50,000 to 65,000 clones; 65% to 85% were seen once. This specimen consisted of CD4+ or CD8+ T cells sorted from blood, obtained in a trial of the OX40 agonist ivuxolimab. The receptors originated from an adult with an advanced solid tumor such as melanoma, head and neck, liver or kidney cancer. Both conserved end residues are part of each CDR3. Fields, in order: CDR3 protein, CDR3 DNA, J gene, clone size, V gene, D gene. The D gene is left open where the match is weak. Size is stated for part of the rows, as once, few or many counts, or as a class when the clone is expanded.

CSARGGVEQFF | TGCAGTGCCCGAGGGGGGGTTGAGCAGTTCTTC | TRBJ2-1 | . | TRBV20-1 | .
CASSEQEASSYEQYF | TGTGCCAGCAGTGAGCAGGAAGCAAGCTCCTACGAGCAGTACTTC | TRBJ2-7 | once | TRBV6-1 | .
CASGLVGTGGSSNQPQHF | TGTGCTAGTGGTTTGGTGGGGACAGGGGGGTCGAGCAATCAGCCCCAGCATTTT | TRBJ1-5 | . | TRBV12-5 | TRBD1
CASSSRFEAFF | TGTGCCAGCAGCAGTAGGTTTGAAGCTTTCTTT | TRBJ1-1 | . | TRBV6-5 | .
CASSLATPRVGEKLFF | TGTGCCAGCAGCTTAGCCACTCCCCGAGTGGGTGAAAAACTGTTTTTT | TRBJ1-4 | medium-sized | TRBV7-2 | .
CASSPEGRTLYGYTF | TGTGCCAGCAGCCCGGAGGGGCGGACCCTCTATGGCTACACCTTC | TRBJ1-2 | . | TRBV5-6 | .
CASSGTGQGKGGYTF | TGTGCCAGCAGCGGGACCGGACAGGGGAAAGGCGGCTACACCTTC | TRBJ1-2 | few | TRBV7-9 | TRBD1
CSARVTRGQYF | TGCAGTGCTAGAGTCACCAGGGGGCAGTATTTT | TRBJ2-3 | . | TRBV20-1 | .
CASSTTSGVSYNEQFF | TGCGCCAGCAGCACCACTAGCGGGGTCTCCTACAATGAGCAGTTCTTC | TRBJ2-1 | . | TRBV5-1 | TRBD2
CASSRGRAEDYGYTF | TGTGCCAGCAGCCGGGGCAGGGCGGAGGACTATGGCTACACCTTC | TRBJ1-2 | . | TRBV5-5 | .
CASSLGGFAVGSEAFF | TGTGCCAGCAGCTTGGGCGGTTTCGCGGTTGGGAGTGAAGCTTTCTTT | TRBJ1-1 | . | TRBV7-9 | .
CASSESRRGNIQYF | TGTGCCAGCAGTGAAAGTCGCCGGGGAAACATTCAGTACTTC | TRBJ2-4 | few | TRBV25-1 | .
CASSEGPNTEAFF | TGCGCCAGCAGCGAGGGACCGAACACTGAAGCTTTCTTT | TRBJ1-1 | . | TRBV5-1 | .
CASSHFGQTDEQYF | TGTGCCAGCAGCCATTTTGGACAGACCGACGAGCAGTACTTC | TRBJ2-7 | few | TRBV7-9 | .
CASSQGLAGGHQETQYF | TGTGCCAGCAGCCAAGGGTTAGCGGGGGGCCACCAAGAGACCCAGTACTTC | TRBJ2-5 | . | TRBV4-2 | TRBD2
CASSSQGYGYTF | TGTGCCAGCAGCTCTCAGGGGTATGGCTACACCTTC | TRBJ1-2 | . | TRBV9 | .
CASSASGRGPETQYF | TGTGCCAGCAGCGCGTCGGGGCGGGGTCCCGAGACCCAGTACTTC | TRBJ2-5 | many | TRBV5-4 | .
CASSTRNTGELFF | TGTGCCAGTAGTACCAGGAACACCGGGGAGCTGTTTTTT | TRBJ2-2 | few | TRBV19 | .
CASSESADVYGYTF | TGTGCCAGCAGTGAATCGGCAGACGTCTATGGCTACACCTTC | TRBJ1-2 | . | TRBV6-5 | .
CASSTRNTGELFF | TGTGCCAGCAGCACCAGGAACACCGGGGAGCTGTTTTTT | TRBJ2-2 | . | TRBV7-8 | .
CAWSVLSDYGYTF | TGTGCCTGGAGTGTACTATCCGACTATGGCTACACCTTC | TRBJ1-2 | once | TRBV30 | .
CASSAVGNTRTDTQYF | TGTGCCAGCAGCGCCGTGGGGAACACTCGCACAGATACGCAGTATTTT | TRBJ2-3 | . | TRBV9 | .
CASSPGGLAGRDTQYF | TGCGCCAGCAGCCCCGGCGGACTAGCGGGCCGGGATACGCAGTATTTT | TRBJ2-3 | . | TRBV5-1 | TRBD2
CASSLAYRGNSPLHF | TGTGCCAGCAGCTTAGCGTACAGGGGGAACTCACCCCTCCACTTT | TRBJ1-6 | . | TRBV7-2 | TRBD1
CASSDLGEAFF | TGTGCCAGCAGTGACTTGGGTGAAGCTTTCTTT | TRBJ1-1 | . | TRBV6-1 | .
CAISPRVSWGYNEQFF | TGTGCCATCAGTCCCCGAGTTAGTTGGGGCTACAATGAGCAGTTCTTC | TRBJ2-1 | . | TRBV10-3 | .
CASSPEMMETQYF | TGTGCCAGCAGCCCCGAAATGATGGAGACCCAGTACTTC | TRBJ2-5 | . | TRBV4-2 | .
CASSLSRQAPNTEAFF | TGTGCCAGCAGTTTATCCCGCCAGGCCCCGAACACTGAAGCTTTCTTT | TRBJ1-1 | . | TRBV27 | .
CASSYPGGQETQYF | TGCGCCAGCAGCTACCCGGGAGGCCAAGAGACCCAGTACTTC | TRBJ2-5 | . | TRBV5-1 | TRBD2
CASSLGNSIYEQYF | TGCGCCAGCAGCTTAGGTAACAGCATCTACGAGCAGTACTTC | TRBJ2-7 | . | TRBV5-1 | .
CSHQVQDTEAFF | TGCAGCCATCAGGTGCAGGACACTGAAGCTTTCTTT | TRBJ1-1 | . | TRBV29-1 | .
CSARGKYEQYF | TGCAGTGCTAGGGGAAAATACGAGCAGTACTTC | TRBJ2-7 | . | TRBV20-1 | .
CASSIGQGGWQPQHF | TGTGCCAGTAGTATAGGGCAGGGCGGCTGGCAGCCCCAGCATTTT | TRBJ1-5 | . | TRBV19 | .
CASSPRTGNYDYGYTF | TGTGCCAGCAGCCCCAGGACAGGGAATTACGACTATGGCTACACCTTC | TRBJ1-2 | . | TRBV7-8 | TRBD1
CASREGETQYF | TGCGCCAGCCGTGAGGGAGAGACCCAGTACTTC | TRBJ2-5 | . | TRBV4-3 | .
CASSLVQTGMSVSGELFF | TGTGCCAGCAGCTTAGTACAAACAGGGATGAGCGTTTCCGGGGAGCTGTTTTTT | TRBJ2-2 | . | TRBV7-9 | .
CASSLEGDTEAFF | TGTGCCAGCAGCTTGGAAGGGGACACTGAAGCTTTCTTT | TRBJ1-1 | . | TRBV7-2 | .
CASSPPPAGNSYNEQFF | TGTGCCAGCTCACCACCTCCAGCGGGAAACTCCTACAATGAGCAGTTCTTC | TRBJ2-1 | . | TRBV18 | TRBD2
CASSLYALPEQYF | TGTGCCAGCAGTTTATACGCTCTCCCCGAGCAGTACTTC | TRBJ2-7 | . | TRBV28 | .
CASSVGGTQPQHF | TGTGCCAGCAGCGTAGGTGGGACCCAGCCCCAGCATTTT | TRBJ1-5 | . | TRBV9 | .
CASSLRGRGGYTF | TGTGCCAGCAGTTTGAGAGGGAGAGGGGGCTACACCTTC | TRBJ1-2 | . | TRBV27 | .
CASRGGSYEQFF | TGTGCCAGCAGAGGGGGGTCCTATGAGCAGTTCTTC | TRBJ2-1 | once | TRBV6-6 | .
CASSGLAGSDTQYF | TGTGCCAGCAGCGGACTAGCGGGTTCTGATACGCAGTATTTT | TRBJ2-3 | . | TRBV13 | TRBD2
CASSLGGDRAGYTF | TGCGCCAGCAGCTTGGGTGGGGACAGGGCCGGCTACACCTTC | TRBJ1-2 | . | TRBV5-1 | TRBD1
CAISELAGTQETQYF | TGTGCCATCAGTGAGTTGGCGGGTACCCAAGAGACCCAGTACTTC | TRBJ2-5 | . | TRBV10-3 | .
CASSSFQGRDQPQHF | TGTGCCAGCAGCTCATTTCAGGGAAGGGACCAGCCCCAGCATTTT | TRBJ1-5 | few | TRBV7-8 | .
CASSDLGRNQPQHF | TGTGCCAGTAGTGACCTTGGGCGCAATCAGCCCCAGCATTTT | TRBJ1-5 | few | TRBV19 | .
CASSLYFGTRGHEQYF | TGTGCCAGCAGCTTATATTTCGGGACTAGAGGCCACGAGCAGTACTTC | TRBJ2-7 | few | TRBV7-9 | TRBD2
CASSKDRVSNNEQFF | TGTGCCAGCAGCAAAGATCGGGTCTCTAACAATGAGCAGTTCTTC | TRBJ2-1 | . | TRBV7-7 | .
CASSLTGANEKLFF | TGTGCCAGCAGCTTGACAGGTGCCAATGAAAAACTGTTTTTT | TRBJ1-4 | . | TRBV7-9 | .
CASSGEGNQPQHF | TGTGCCAGCAGTGGTGAGGGGAATCAGCCCCAGCATTTT | TRBJ1-5 | . | TRBV2 | .
CASSEELAGALGANVLTF | TGTGCCAGCAGTGAAGAGCTAGCGGGGGCTCTGGGGGCCAACGTCCTGACTTTC | TRBJ2-6 | . | TRBV2 | TRBD2
CASKGSSYNEQFF | TGTGCCAGTAAAGGGAGCTCCTACAATGAGCAGTTCTTC | TRBJ2-1 | . | TRBV19 | .